This is a list of T cell receptor beta chains from one sample in a study of beta chain features in type 1 diabetes. Produced via immunoSEQ multiplex PCR; TCRdb's table is partial and in-frame only. Counted here are a few hundred thousand clones, 27% occurring once; the ten biggest clones make up roughly 4%. Sequenced sample: central memory CD4+ T cells from blood. These receptors were collected from a man younger than 40 in good health. Each CDR3 is given with its conserved first and last residue. A D gene is named only where the DNA matches it firmly. Clone sizes are given selectively: once, few, many, or a class where the clone is expanded.

size: -; J: TRBJ2-1; D: -; V: TRBV7-9; DNA: TGTGCCAGCAGCTTAGCGATCATCAATGAGCAGTTCTTC; CDR3: CASSLAIINEQFF
size: few; J: TRBJ2-1; D: TRBD2; V: TRBV30; DNA: TGTGCCTGGACCAGAGGGACTAGCGGTAACAATGAGCAGTTCTTC; CDR3: CAWTRGTSGNNEQFF
size: -; J: TRBJ1-6; D: TRBD1; V: TRBV5-6; DNA: TGTGCCAGCAGCCTCGGACAGGGTTCGGGTTCACCCCTCCACTTT; CDR3: CASSLGQGSGSPLHF
size: -; J: TRBJ2-4; D: -; V: TRBV5-1; DNA: TGCGCCAGCAGCTTGGAAACAGGGAGGCCGACCGGGGACATTCAGTACTTC; CDR3: CASSLETGRPTGDIQYF
size: few; J: TRBJ2-3; D: -; V: TRBV29-1; DNA: TGCAGCGCCGGGACAAGTTCTCTTAGCACAGATACGCAGTATTTT; CDR3: CSAGTSSLSTDTQYF
size: few; J: TRBJ1-1; D: -; V: TRBV7-9; DNA: TGTGCCAGCAGCCGCATGACAGGAACTGAAGCTTTCTTT; CDR3: CASSRMTGTEAFF
size: few; J: TRBJ2-1; D: -; V: TRBV5-1; DNA: TGCGCCAGCAGCGTACGAGCCGGCGACAATGAGCAGTTCTTC; CDR3: CASSVRAGDNEQFF
size: -; J: TRBJ2-1; D: TRBD2; V: TRBV5-1; DNA: TGCGCCAGCAGCTTGTCCGGGGGGGCTTCCTTCTTC; CDR3: CASSLSGGASFF
size: -; J: TRBJ2-1; D: TRBD2; V: TRBV5-5; DNA: TGTGCCAGCAGCGTGGGACTAGCGGGAGTGTCGTACAATGAGCAGTTCTTC; CDR3: CASSVGLAGVSYNEQFF
size: many; J: TRBJ2-1; D: TRBD2; V: TRBV12-5; DNA: TGTGCTAGTGGTTTGGTACTGGGACTAGCGGGAGTTGAGCAGTTCTTC; CDR3: CASGLVLGLAGVEQFF
size: -; J: TRBJ2-3; D: TRBD1; V: TRBV9; DNA: TGTGCCAGCAGCATAGGGGGCGATACGCAGTATTTT; CDR3: CASSIGGDTQYF
size: -; J: TRBJ2-3; D: -; V: TRBV7-2; DNA: TGTGCCAGCAGCTTAGCCGGGTCCCCCACAGATACGCAGTATTTT; CDR3: CASSLAGSPTDTQYF
size: few; J: TRBJ2-1; D: -; V: TRBV7-2; DNA: TGTGCCAGCAGCTTATACGGGGGGCAGAATGAGCAGTTCTTC; CDR3: CASSLYGGQNEQFF
size: -; J: TRBJ2-3; D: TRBD2; V: TRBV27; DNA: TGTGCCAGCAGTTCACTAGGGACTAGCGGGGGCACAGATACGCAGTATTTT; CDR3: CASSSLGTSGGTDTQYF
size: -; J: TRBJ1-5; D: -; V: TRBV27; DNA: TGTGCCAGCAGACAACAGGGACGTGGCAATCAGCCCCAGCATTTT; CDR3: CASRQQGRGNQPQHF
size: -; J: TRBJ1-2; D: -; V: TRBV7-2; DNA: TGTGCCAGCAGCTTAGCCGGGACTGTTAACTATGGCTACACCTTC; CDR3: CASSLAGTVNYGYTF
size: -; J: TRBJ2-5; D: TRBD2; V: TRBV5-6; DNA: TGTGCCAGCAGCTACGGACTAGCGGGGGGAGAGACCCAGTACTTC; CDR3: CASSYGLAGGETQYF
size: few; J: TRBJ2-7; D: TRBD1; V: TRBV5-1; DNA: TGCGCCAGCAGCTTGGAGGGGACAGTGTACGAGCAGTACTTC; CDR3: CASSLEGTVYEQYF
size: few; J: TRBJ1-1; D: -; V: TRBV20-1; DNA: TGCAGTGCTAGCAAGACAGTAGAAGCTTTCTTT; CDR3: CSASKTVEAFF
size: -; J: TRBJ2-5; D: -; V: TRBV18; DNA: TGTGCCAGCTCACCAAGGGGCAACAAAGAGACCCAGTACTTC; CDR3: CASSPRGNKETQYF
size: few; J: TRBJ2-3; D: -; V: TRBV7-9; DNA: TGTGCCAGCAGGCGGGGGCGCTACCTAAGCACAGATACGCAGTATTTT; CDR3: CASRRGRYLSTDTQYF
size: few; J: TRBJ2-3; D: -; V: TRBV15; DNA: TGTGCCACCAGCAGAGGGACTAGCACAGATACGCAGTATTTT; CDR3: CATSRGTSTDTQYF
size: -; J: TRBJ2-5; D: TRBD2; V: TRBV28; DNA: TGTGCCAGCACCCCAGGGGGACTAGCGGGAGGAGAGACCCAGTACTTC; CDR3: CASTPGGLAGGETQYF
size: once; J: TRBJ2-7; D: -; V: TRBV28; DNA: TGTGCCAGCAGTTTGTCTCTTATAAGTATAGGGTACTTC; CDR3: CASSLSLISIGYF
size: -; J: TRBJ2-3; D: TRBD2; V: TRBV9; DNA: TGTGCCAGCAGCTCATCACTTAGCGGGGCCACAGATACGCAGTATTTT; CDR3: CASSSSLSGATDTQYF
size: once; J: TRBJ2-1; D: -; V: TRBV28; DNA: TGTGCCAGCCGACAGGCAGCCTACAATGAGCAGTTCTTC; CDR3: CASRQAAYNEQFF
size: once; J: TRBJ1-1; D: -; V: TRBV30; DNA: TGTGCCTGGTTCCCGGACCTGAACACTGAAGCTTTCTTT; CDR3: CAWFPDLNTEAFF
size: -; J: TRBJ1-2; D: -; V: TRBV6-6; DNA: TGTGCCAGCACCCCCTCGAGGGGGTCAACTGAGACCTTC; CDR3: CASTPSRGSTETF